A selection of T cell receptor beta chains follows, all from one sample in a study of shared clonotypes between healthy human individuals. Sequenced by immunoSEQ multiplex PCR; TCRdb stores in-frame clones only, minus some. Seen here are about 2.4 million clones, more than 80% observed once, and the top ten hold over 0.12%. What was sequenced was naive CD4+ T cells sorted from blood. Receptors originate from a young man in good health. The CDR3 runs from the conserved cysteine through the conserved F or W. The order of the fields is V gene, J gene, CDR3 protein.

TRBV9	TRBJ2-1	CASSGTGAYNEQFF
TRBV19	TRBJ1-5	CASSDESNQPQHF
TRBV15	TRBJ2-5	CATSRIRDRGRGETQYF
TRBV19	TRBJ2-1	CASSILRTSPYNEQFF
TRBV2	TRBJ1-1	CATRISDRTSSAFF
TRBV7-2	TRBJ2-3	CASSLGGRDTQYF
TRBV5-1	TRBJ1-2	CASSLSGEQGRYGYTF
TRBV6-5	TRBJ2-3	CASSYSRGSSTDTQYF
TRBV5-1	TRBJ2-3	CASSLSGGAADTQYF
TRBV4-3	TRBJ2-1	CASSQGVGVAGTNEQFF
TRBV30	TRBJ1-4	CAWSLGTGREKLFF
TRBV5-1	TRBJ1-4	CASSSPGWGEKLFF
TRBV11-2	TRBJ2-1	CASSFTGGSSYNEQFF
TRBV4-3	TRBJ1-2	CASSQSTGGGGYTF
TRBV4-3	TRBJ2-7	CASSQLIRGEFEQYF
TRBV2	TRBJ2-7	CASRTREEEQYF
TRBV28	TRBJ2-2	CASSPGGGSNTGELFF
TRBV7-6	TRBJ1-6	CASSLRRDSPLHF
TRBV11-2	TRBJ1-1	CASSSTGTLNTEAFF
TRBV18	TRBJ1-2	CASSPADISHGYTF
TRBV30	TRBJ1-6	CAWSGDRGNSPLHF
TRBV2	TRBJ2-2	CASSDVAGPTGELFF
TRBV11-3	TRBJ1-5	CASSLSQGADQPQHF
TRBV25-1	TRBJ2-7	CASSEYSKSHGRYEQYF
TRBV7-9	TRBJ2-1	CASSQPGLAGVTEQFF
TRBV6-6	TRBJ1-1	CASRKEEVNTEAFF
TRBV19	TRBJ1-1	CASRDRPNTEAFF